This T cell receptor beta chain was obtained from a study of CDR3 diversity in severe acne. The germline V and J ends were trimmed by 5 bases and 8 bases, with 12 bases remaining between them. Per germline, CDR1 LNHDA and CDR2 SQIVND (reference sequence). The CDR3 contains 13 residues. Each CDR3 protein gets one entry after TCRdb re-called the PCR reads with MiXCR. The data hold 65,000 to 95,000 distinct CDR3 sequences, with around 50% observed a single time. The TCR sequence derives from a male donor in good health, without acne. Sequencing was performed on blood. This sequence joins TRBV19 and TRBJ2-2; no firm D call. CDR3 residues: CASSPWATGELFF. CDR3 in DNA: TGTGCCAGTAGTCCCTGGGCTACAGGGGAGCTGTTTTTT.